Each of the 15 T cell receptor beta chains below was sequenced from the same sample in a study of identical twins. TCRdb used MiXCR to reprocess the 5' RACE reads, holding one entry per CDR3 protein. The sample consists of 500,000 or so distinct CDR3 sequences, roughly an eighth of them appearing once. The same sample was also studied in work on yellow fever vaccine responses in identical twins.

Sequencing was performed on CD4+ T cells sorted from blood. Receptors were obtained from a woman in her late teens or twenties in good health.

This clonotype occurred many times. The V and J genes are TRBV7-9 and TRBJ2-7; 8 bases line up with TRBD2. Germline CDR1 is SEHNR and CDR2 is FQNEAQ (reference sequence). V gave up 5 bases and J gave up 0 bases; unmatched junction bases: 6. CDR3 length: 15 residues. The CDR3 reads CASSLSGGSSYEQYF. For the CDR3, the DNA is TGTGCCAGCAGCCTAAGCGGGGGAAGCTCCTACGAGCAGTACTTC.

The sample holds a few counts of this clonotype. The chain links TRBV24-1 to TRBJ1-5, with 7 nucleotides matching TRBD1. Unmatched junction bases numbered 15, after V lost 7 bases and J lost 1 base. Germline loops: CDR1 KGHDR, CDR2 SFDVKD. The CDR3 runs to 18 residues. The DNA of the CDR3 is TGTGCCACCAGCCCCGGGGGCAGGGGGGGATTCAGCAATCAGCCCCAGCATTTT. Its protein product is CATSPGGRGGFSNQPQHF.

This clonotype was seen only a few times. The chain employs TRBV5-1 and TRBJ2-1; the match to TRBD2 covers 12 bases. Germline trimming cut 4 bases from V and 10 bases from J; bases unmatched to any gene: 12. Germline V lookup: CDR1 SGHRS, CDR2 YFSETQ. This CDR3 is built from 16 residues. The DNA for the CDR3 is TGCGCCAGCAGCGGAGGACTAGCGGGGATAATGACGGAGCAGTTCTTC. Translation: CASSGGLAGIMTEQFF.

This clonotype was counted only a few times. The chain couples TRBV28 to TRBJ2-1, with 10 bases matching TRBD1. Germline CDR1 reads MDHEN; CDR2 reads SYDVKM. The J segment lost 8 bases and the V segment lost 8 bases, leaving 6 bases of the junction unmatched. The CDR3 runs 13 residues. CDR3 nucleotides: TGTGCCAGCCAGGGGGACAGGGGCCATGAGCAGTTCTTC. Residues: CASQGDRGHEQFF. The variable domain in full, with the rest retrieved from reference TRBV28 and TRBJ2-1, is DVKVTQSSRYLVKRTGEKVFLECVQDMDHENMFWYRQDPGLGLRLIYFSYDVKMKEKGDIPEGYSVSREKKERFSLILESASTNQTSMYLCASQGDRGHEQFFGPGTRLTVL.

This clonotype came up a few times. V is TRBV11-2 and J is TRBJ2-5; 9 bases are a match to TRBD2. CDR1 SGHAT and CDR2 FQNNGV come from the germline V gene. The CDR3 spans 16 residues. V dropped 0 bases and J dropped 5; count of bases not matched to a gene: 7. Here the CDR3 DNA reads TGTGCCAGCAGCTTAGATGGCGCGGGGGGGTCGGAGACCCAGTACTTC. Amino acids: CASSLDGAGGSETQYF.

This clonotype was observed a single time. A much larger clone lies a single base off, so this may be a read error. The chain has TRBV15 and TRBJ2-1; 8 bases are shared with TRBD1. The CDR3 sequence is 15 residues long. After removal of 6 bases from V and 3 bases from J, the junction contained 7 bases not matched to a gene. Germline CDR1 reads LNHNV; CDR2 reads YYDKDF (reference sequence). CDR3 nucleotides: TGTGCCACCAGGAATCCGGACAGGGTCTACAATGAGCAGTTCTTC. Translating gives CATRNPDRVYNEQFF.

This clonotype appeared a few times. The chain employs TRBV2 and TRBJ2-3; the D is unclear. V lost 0 bases to trimming and J lost 1 base, with 8 bases between them. The CDR3 has 15 amino acids. Germline V gives CDR1 SNHLY, CDR2 FYNNEI. The CDR3 DNA sequence: TGTGCCAGCAGTGAAGCTGGAGCTCGCACAGATACGCAGTATTTT. Translating it yields CASSEAGARTDTQYF. Looking up the rest from reference TRBV2 and TRBJ2-3 gives the full variable domain: EPEVTQTPSHQVTQMGQEVILRCVPISNHLYFYWYRQILGQKVEFLVSFYNNEISEKSEIFDDQFSVERPDGSNFTLKIRSTKLEDSAMYFCASSEAGARTDTQYFGPGTRLTVL.

This clonotype has only a few counts. The V call is TRBV5-4, the J call TRBJ2-3; 9 nucleotides match TRBD2. The V gene's germline CDR1 is SGHNT and CDR2 YYREEE (reference sequence). CDR3 length equals 15 residues. Losses at the gene ends were 5 bases for V and 4 bases for J; bases not matched to a gene: 8. The CDR3 region has the DNA TGTGCCAGCAGTTCCCAGCGGGGGGACGCAGATACGCAGTATTTT. It yields the protein CASSSQRGDADTQYF.

This clonotype was recorded many times. This chain links TRBV3-1 with TRBJ1-2; 7 bases fit TRBD1. With 2 bases clipped from V and 7 bases from J, the junction kept 4 bases outside the gene matches. The CDR3 is 13 residues long. Germline values: CDR1 LGHDT, CDR2 YNNKEL (reference sequence). The CDR3 DNA reads as TGTGCCAGCAGCCAACGACAGGGCGCTGGCTACACCTTC. Encoded protein: CASSQRQGAGYTF. The full variable domain, its missing parts supplied by reference TRBV3-1 and TRBJ1-2, is DTAVSQTPKYLVTQMGNDKSIKCEQNLGHDTMYWYKQDSKKFLKIMFSYNNKELIINETVPNRFSPKSPDKAHLNLHINSLELGDSAVYFCASSQRQGAGYTFGSGTRLTVV.

This clonotype was detected only a few times. The chain employs TRBV20-1 and TRBJ2-6; D is undetermined. The CDR3 extends over 14 amino acids. Deletions cut 0 bases from V and 3 bases from J, with 6 bases between. The germline CDR1 and CDR2 sequences are DFQATT and SNEGSKA (reference sequence). The CDR3 region has the DNA TGCAGTGCTAGAGATCGGTATGGGGCCAACGTCCTGACTTTC. It specifies CSARDRYGANVLTF.

This clonotype has a count of ten or more. J is TRBJ2-1 and V is TRBV24-1; 14 nucleotides agree with TRBD2. From germline, CDR1 is KGHDR and CDR2 SFDVKD. J lost 6 bases, V lost 4 bases, and 10 bases had no gene match. This CDR3 region has 18 residues. The CDR3 nucleotides read TGTGCCACCAGTGACCCCGGGACTAGCGGGAGAGGGGGCAATGAGCAGTTCTTC. It encodes CATSDPGTSGRGGNEQFF.

Only a few counts were recorded for this clonotype. The rearrangement uses TRBV20-1 and TRBJ1-2, with 9 bases that match TRBD1. This CDR3 has 14 residues. The germline CDR1 and CDR2 sequences are DFQATT and SNEGSKA (reference sequence). Trimming took 0 bases from V and 3 from J; bases not matched to a gene: 2. As DNA, the CDR3 is TGCAGTGCTAGAGATAACAGGGGGCACTATGGCTACACCTTC. As protein: CSARDNRGHYGYTF.

This clonotype turned up a few times. The chain has TRBV7-8 and TRBJ2-2, with a tentative D call TRBD1 (5 bases). The V end was cut by 9 bases, the J end by 0 bases, with 11 bases between. The CDR3 covers 14 residues. CDR1 and CDR2 (germline): SGHVS, FQNEAQ. CDR3 in amino acids: CASKAGPNTGELFF. DNA for the CDR3: TGTGCCAGTAAGGCAGGGCCGAACACCGGGGAGCTGTTTTTT.

The rearrangement uses TRBV4-2 and TRBJ2-1; 7 bases map to TRBD2. The germline gives CDR1 LGHNA, CDR2 YNFKEQ. The CDR3 loop spans 15 amino acids. The V gene end was trimmed by 5 bases and the J gene end by 3 bases; junction bases not matched to a gene: 7. The CDR3, as DNA: TGTGCCAGCAGCGTCGAGGCTAGCGGCTACAATGAGCAGTTCTTC. It yields the protein CASSVEASGYNEQFF.

The gene calls are TRBV7-9 and TRBJ2-5, with 8 bases identical to TRBD2. The ends lost 3 bases at V and 0 bases at J; junction bases unmatched: 6. The CDR3 extends over 16 amino acids. From germline, CDR1 is SEHNR and CDR2 FQNEAQ (reference sequence). The DNA for the CDR3 is TGTGCCAGCAGCTTGGGGCCGGGACTAGACCAAGAGACCCAGTACTTC. It specifies CASSLGPGLDQETQYF. The whole variable domain, filled in from reference TRBV7-9 and TRBJ2-5, reads DTGVSQNPRHKITKRGQNVTFRCDPISEHNRLYWYRQTLGQGPEFLTYFQNEAQLEKSRLLSDRFSAERPKGSFSTLEIQRTEQGDSAMYLCASSLGPGLDQETQYFGPGTRLLVL.